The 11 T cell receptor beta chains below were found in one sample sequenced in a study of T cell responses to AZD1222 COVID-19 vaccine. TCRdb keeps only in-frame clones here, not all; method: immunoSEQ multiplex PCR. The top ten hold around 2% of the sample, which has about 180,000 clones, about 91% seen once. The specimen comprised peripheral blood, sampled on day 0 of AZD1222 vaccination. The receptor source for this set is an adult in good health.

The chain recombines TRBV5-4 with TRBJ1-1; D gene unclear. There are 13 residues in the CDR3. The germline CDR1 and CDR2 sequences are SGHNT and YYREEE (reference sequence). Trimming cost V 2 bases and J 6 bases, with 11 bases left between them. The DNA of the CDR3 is TGTGCCAGCAGCTTACGTTTAGCATCTGAAGCTTTCTTT. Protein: CASSLRLASEAFF.

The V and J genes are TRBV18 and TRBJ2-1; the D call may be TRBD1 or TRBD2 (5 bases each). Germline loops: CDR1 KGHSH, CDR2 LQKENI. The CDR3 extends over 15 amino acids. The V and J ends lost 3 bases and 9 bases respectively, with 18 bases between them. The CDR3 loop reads CASSPDYGGVTEQFF. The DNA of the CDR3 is TGTGCCAGCTCACCGGATTATGGGGGAGTGACTGAGCAGTTCTTC.

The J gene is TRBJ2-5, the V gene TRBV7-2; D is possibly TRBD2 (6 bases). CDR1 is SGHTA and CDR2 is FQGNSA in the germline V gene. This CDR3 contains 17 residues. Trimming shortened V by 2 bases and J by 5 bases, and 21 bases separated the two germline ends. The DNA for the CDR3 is TGTGCCAGCAGCTTAAGACCCAGTTTTGAGGGGAGGGAGACCCAGTACTTC. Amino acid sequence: CASSLRPSFEGRETQYF. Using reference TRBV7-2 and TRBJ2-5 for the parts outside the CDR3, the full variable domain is GAGVSQSPSNKVTEKGKDVELRCDPISGHTALYWYRQSLGQGLEFLIYFQGNSAPDKSGLPSDRFSAERTGGSVSTLTIQRTQQEDSAVYLCASSLRPSFEGRETQYFGPGTRLLVL.

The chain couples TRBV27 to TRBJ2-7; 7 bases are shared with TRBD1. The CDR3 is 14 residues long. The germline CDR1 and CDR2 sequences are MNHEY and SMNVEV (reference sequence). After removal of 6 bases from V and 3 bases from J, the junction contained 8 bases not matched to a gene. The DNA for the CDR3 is TGTGCCAGCAGCTCGAACAGGGGAAGCTACGAGCAGTACTTC. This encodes CASSSNRGSYEQYF.

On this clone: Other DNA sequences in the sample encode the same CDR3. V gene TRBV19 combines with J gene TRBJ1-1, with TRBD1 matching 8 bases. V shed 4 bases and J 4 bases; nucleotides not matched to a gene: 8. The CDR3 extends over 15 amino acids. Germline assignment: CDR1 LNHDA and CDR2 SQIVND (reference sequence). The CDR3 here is CASSTKGQGGTEAFF. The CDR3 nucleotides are TGTGCCAGTAGTACCAAAGGACAGGGTGGCACTGAAGCTTTCTTT.

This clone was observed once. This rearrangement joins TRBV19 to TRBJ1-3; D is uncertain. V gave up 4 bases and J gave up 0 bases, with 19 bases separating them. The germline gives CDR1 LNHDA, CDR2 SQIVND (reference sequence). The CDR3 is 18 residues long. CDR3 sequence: CASSSRTFTASSGNTIYF. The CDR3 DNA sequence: TGTGCCAGTAGTAGTAGAACTTTTACAGCGAGCTCTGGAAACACCATATATTTT.

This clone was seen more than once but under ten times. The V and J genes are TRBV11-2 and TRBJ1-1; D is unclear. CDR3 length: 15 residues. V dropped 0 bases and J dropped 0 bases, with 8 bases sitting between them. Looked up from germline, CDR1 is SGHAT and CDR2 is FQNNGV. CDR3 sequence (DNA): TGTGCCAGCAGCTTAGATCCGCAGGTGAACACTGAAGCTTTCTTT. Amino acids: CASSLDPQVNTEAFF.

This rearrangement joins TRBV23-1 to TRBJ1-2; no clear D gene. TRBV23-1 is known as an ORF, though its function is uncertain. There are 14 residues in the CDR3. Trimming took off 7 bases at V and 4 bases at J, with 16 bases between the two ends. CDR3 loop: CASNPSLKGYGYTF. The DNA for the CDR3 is TGCGCCAGCAACCCCAGCTTGAAGGGCTATGGCTACACCTTC.

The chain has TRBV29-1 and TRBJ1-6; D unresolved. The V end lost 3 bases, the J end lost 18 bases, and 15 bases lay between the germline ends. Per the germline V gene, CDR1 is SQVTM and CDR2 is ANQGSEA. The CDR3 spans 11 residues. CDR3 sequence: CSVEEGRDYHF. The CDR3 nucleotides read TGCAGCGTTGAGGAAGGGCGAGATTACCACTTT. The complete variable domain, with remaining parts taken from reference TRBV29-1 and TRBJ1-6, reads SAVISQKPSRDICQRGTSLTIQCQVDSQVTMMFWYRQQPGQSLTLIATANQGSEATYESGFVIDKFPISRPNLTFSTLTVSNMSPEDSSIYLCSVEEGRDYHFGNGTRLTVT.

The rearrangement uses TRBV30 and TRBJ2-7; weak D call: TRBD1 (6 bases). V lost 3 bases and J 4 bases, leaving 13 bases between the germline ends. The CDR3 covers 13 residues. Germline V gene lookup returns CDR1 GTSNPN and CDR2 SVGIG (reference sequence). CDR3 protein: CAWRVGRGYEQYF. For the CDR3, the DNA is TGTGCCTGGAGGGTGGGCAGGGGATACGAGCAGTACTTC.

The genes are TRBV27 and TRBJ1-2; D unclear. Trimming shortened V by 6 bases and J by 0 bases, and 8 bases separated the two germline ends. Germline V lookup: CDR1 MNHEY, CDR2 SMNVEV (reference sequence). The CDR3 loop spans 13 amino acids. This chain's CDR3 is CASRTDSNYGYTF. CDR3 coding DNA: TGTGCCAGCAGGACTGATTCTAACTATGGCTACACCTTC.